This is a list of T cell receptor beta chains from one sample in a study of blood T cell repertoires in COVID-19. Clones were sequenced by immunoSEQ multiplex PCR, and TCRdb holds only the in-frame ones, with some missing. The sample records hundreds of thousands of clones, about 83% being singletons. The specimen sequenced was PBMCs or T cells enriched from blood (not recorded which). The receptors stem from a woman aged 45-60 years who had been exposed to COVID-19. The CDR3 runs from the conserved cysteine through the conserved F or W. The D gene is left open where the match is weak. The size of a clone is reported for some rows only, either as once, few or many, or as a class for expanded clones.

V gene	clone size	D gene	J gene	CDR3 protein	CDR3 DNA
TRBV10-3	.	TRBD2	TRBJ2-7	CAISPTGLAGAYLYEQYF	TGTGCCATCAGTCCAACCGGGCTAGCGGGGGCCTATCTATACGAGCAGTACTTC
TRBV7-8	once	TRBD1	TRBJ1-3	CASSSAGQAISGNTIYF	TGTGCCAGCAGCTCCGCGGGACAGGCCATTTCTGGAAACACCATATATTTT
TRBV29-1	.	.	TRBJ1-1	CSVNPGTLTEAFF	TGCAGCGTCAACCCGGGAACCTTGACTGAAGCTTTCTTT
TRBV3-1/TRBV3-2	few	TRBD1	TRBJ1-2	CASSQDPGQGRGYTF	TGTGCCAGCAGCCAAGACCCCGGACAGGGGAGGGGCTACACCTTC
TRBV29-1	.	.	TRBJ1-2	CSAAHAQAGYTF	TGCAGCGCTGCCCATGCCCAGGCGGGCTACACCTTC
TRBV5-6	few	TRBD1	TRBJ1-1	CASSYGTGGSEAFF	TGTGCCAGCAGCTATGGGACAGGGGGTTCCGAAGCTTTCTTT
TRBV4-1	.	.	TRBJ1-1	CASSPTLGGAFF	TGCGCCAGCAGCCCAACTTTGGGGGGAGCTTTCTTT
TRBV9	.	TRBD1	TRBJ2-5	CASSVGWTGQETQYF	TGTGCCAGCAGCGTAGGTTGGACAGGTCAAGAGACCCAGTACTTC
TRBV3-1/TRBV3-2	.	TRBD1	TRBJ1-2	CASSPRPGQSPWYGYTF	TGTGCCAGCAGCCCTCGACCGGGACAGAGCCCTTGGTATGGCTACACCTTC
TRBV7-9	.	.	TRBJ1-5	CASSLVLGGEVASQPQHF	TGTGCCAGCAGCTTAGTCTTAGGGGGAGAGGTAGCCAGTCAGCCCCAGCATTTT
TRBV2	.	TRBD2	TRBJ2-1	CASSDRLAGAISYNEQFF	TGTGCCAGCAGTGACCGACTAGCGGGTGCTATCTCCTACAATGAGCAGTTCTTC
TRBV7-9	.	.	TRBJ1-1	CASSLRGERGTEAFF	TGTGCCAGCAGCTTAAGGGGCGAAAGGGGAACTGAAGCTTTCTTT
TRBV10-1	.	TRBD2	TRBJ2-3	CASSKSTSGGIDTQYF	TGCGCCAGCAGTAAATCGACTAGCGGGGGGATAGATACGCAGTATTTT
TRBV19	.	.	TRBJ1-6	CASSPLTGLPLHF	TGTGCCAGTAGTCCCCTAACAGGGCTGCCCCTCCACTTT
TRBV7-2	.	.	TRBJ1-1	CASSLYLPTGTEAFF	TGTGCCAGCAGCTTATATCTCCCGACGGGGACTGAAGCTTTCTTT
TRBV12-5	.	.	TRBJ1-1	CASGLGEAEAFF	TGTGCTAGTGGTTTGGGAGAGGCTGAAGCTTTCTTT
TRBV28	.	TRBD1	TRBJ1-4	CASVQDGRTGELFF	TGTGCCAGCGTACAGGACGGTAGAACAGGGGAACTGTTTTTT
TRBV3-1/TRBV3-2	.	.	TRBJ1-6	CATDGGGNSPLHF	TGTGCCACTGACGGGGGGGGTAATTCACCCCTCCACTTT
TRBV5-1	.	.	TRBJ2-1	CASSPGGDSYNEQFF	TGCGCCAGCAGCCCTGGCGGGGACTCCTACAATGAGCAGTTCTTC
TRBV3-1/TRBV3-2	.	.	TRBJ1-6	CASVNRHRNSPLHF	TGTGCCAGCGTCAACAGGCATCGAAATTCACCCCTCCACTTT